This TCR beta chain was recorded in a study of cytomegalovirus exposure and HLA in healthy donors. Study in general: T cells numbering around 180 million yielded 95 million to 140 million unique TCR beta sequences in an earlier analysis. Points from the study as a whole: Another analysis was done later, and it associated roughly 15,000 TCR beta sequences with HLA alleles at 0.05 false discovery rate. Clonal expansion was found to be greater in HLA-associated TCR beta chains than in equally common others in a later analysis.

PCR was performed using 60 Vbeta and 13 Jbeta primers. In the original workflow: Around 9.9 million shared chains were among the 65 million to 85 million unique TCR beta chains that a later analysis counted. TCRdb keeps only in-frame clones here, not all; method: immunoSEQ multiplex PCR. D and trimming come from the DNA, and the V and J calls and clone size come from that table. This sample yields about 110,000 clones, of which just under 70% are seen a single time; 8% to 9.5% belongs to the top ten. With regard to this clone: What it recognizes is unknown.

The CDR3 covers 17 residues. The J segment lost 6 bases and the V segment lost 1 base, leaving 15 bases of the junction unmatched. From germline, CDR1 is SGHNT and CDR2 YYREEE (reference sequence). This TCR came from a man younger than 45 in good health and CMV-seropositive. The V call is TRBV5-4, the J call TRBJ1-2; 7 bases agree with TRBD1. The sequenced sample was PBMCs. The CDR3 DNA reads as TGTGCCAGCAGCTTGAAGGTAGCAGGGGGAAGTACGGATGGCTACACCTTC. Its protein product is CASSLKVAGGSTDGYTF.